This T cell receptor beta chain came from a study of response to subunit inactivated influenza vaccine. TCRdb passed the RT-PCR reads through MiXCR, listing each CDR3 protein once. The sample contains 500,000 to 650,000 distinct CDR3 sequences, 7.6% of which appear only once. Study-wide findings and caveats: Each seasonal flu vaccination may recruit only limited new T cells, authors suggested.

Only a few counts were recorded for this clonotype. Its specificity is not known. Sequenced here: PBMCs from blood, sampled roughly 24 months after vaccination. The receptor comes from a man aged 50 to 69 who received an inactivated influenza vaccine.

In DNA form, the CDR3 reads TGTGCCAGCAGCTTAGCCTCCTCGGGACAGGGGAACTATGGCTACACCTTC. Protein sequence: CASSLASSGQGNYGYTF. V gene TRBV7-9 combines with J gene TRBJ1-2, with TRBD1 identical over 10 bases. This CDR3 has 17 amino acids. V lost 0 bases, J lost 2 bases, and 6 bases stayed unmatched. From germline, CDR1 is SEHNR and CDR2 FQNEAQ (reference sequence).